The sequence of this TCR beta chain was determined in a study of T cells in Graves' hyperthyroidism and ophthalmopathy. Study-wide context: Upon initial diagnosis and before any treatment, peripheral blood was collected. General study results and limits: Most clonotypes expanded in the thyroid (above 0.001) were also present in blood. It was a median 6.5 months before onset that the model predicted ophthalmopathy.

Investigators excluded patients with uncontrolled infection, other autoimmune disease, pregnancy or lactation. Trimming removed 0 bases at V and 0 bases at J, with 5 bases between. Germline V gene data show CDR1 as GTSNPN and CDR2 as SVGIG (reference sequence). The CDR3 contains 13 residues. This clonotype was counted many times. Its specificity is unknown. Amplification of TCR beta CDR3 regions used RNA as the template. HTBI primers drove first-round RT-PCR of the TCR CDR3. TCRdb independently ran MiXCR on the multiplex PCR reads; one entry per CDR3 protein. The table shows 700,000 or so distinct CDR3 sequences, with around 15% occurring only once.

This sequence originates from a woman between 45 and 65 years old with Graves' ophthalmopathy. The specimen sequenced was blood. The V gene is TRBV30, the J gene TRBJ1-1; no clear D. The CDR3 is CAWSVGMNTEAFF. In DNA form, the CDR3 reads TGTGCCTGGAGTGTGGGGATGAACACTGAAGCTTTCTTT.